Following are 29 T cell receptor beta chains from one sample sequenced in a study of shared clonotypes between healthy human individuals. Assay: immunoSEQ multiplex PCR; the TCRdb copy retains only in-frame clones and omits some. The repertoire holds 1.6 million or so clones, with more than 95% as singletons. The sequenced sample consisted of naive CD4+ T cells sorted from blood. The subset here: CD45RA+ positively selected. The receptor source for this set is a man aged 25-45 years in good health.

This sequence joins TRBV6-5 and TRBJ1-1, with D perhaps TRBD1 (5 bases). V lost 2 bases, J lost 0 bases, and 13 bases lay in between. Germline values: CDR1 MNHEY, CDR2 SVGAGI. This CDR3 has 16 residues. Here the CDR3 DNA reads TGTGCCAGCAGTTACCACATTACGACAGTGAACACTGAAGCTTTCTTT. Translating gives CASSYHITTVNTEAFF.

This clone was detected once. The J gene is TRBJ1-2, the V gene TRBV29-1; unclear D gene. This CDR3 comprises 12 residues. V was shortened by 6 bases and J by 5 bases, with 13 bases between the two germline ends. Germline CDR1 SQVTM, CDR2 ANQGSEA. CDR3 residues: CSVGESGYGYTF. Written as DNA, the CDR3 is TGCAGCGTAGGAGAGTCGGGGTATGGCTACACCTTC.

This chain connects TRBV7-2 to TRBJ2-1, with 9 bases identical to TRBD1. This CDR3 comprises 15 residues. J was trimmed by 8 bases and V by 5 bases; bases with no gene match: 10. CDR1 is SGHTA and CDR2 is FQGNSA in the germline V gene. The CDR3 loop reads CASSVVGTGGDEQFF. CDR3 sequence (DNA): TGTGCCAGCAGCGTAGTAGGCACAGGGGGCGATGAGCAGTTCTTC. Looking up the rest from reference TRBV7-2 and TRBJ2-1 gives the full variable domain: GAGVSQSPSNKVTEKGKDVELRCDPISGHTALYWYRQSLGQGLEFLIYFQGNSAPDKSGLPSDRFSAERTGGSVSTLTIQRTQQEDSAVYLCASSVVGTGGDEQFFGPGTRLTVL.

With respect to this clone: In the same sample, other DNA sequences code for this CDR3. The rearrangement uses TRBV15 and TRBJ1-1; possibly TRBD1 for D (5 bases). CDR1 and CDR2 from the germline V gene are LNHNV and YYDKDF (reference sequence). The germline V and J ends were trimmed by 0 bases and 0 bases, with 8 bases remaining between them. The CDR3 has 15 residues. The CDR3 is CATSRDRGMNTEAFF. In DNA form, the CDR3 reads TGTGCCACCAGCAGAGATCGGGGGATGAACACTGAAGCTTTCTTT.

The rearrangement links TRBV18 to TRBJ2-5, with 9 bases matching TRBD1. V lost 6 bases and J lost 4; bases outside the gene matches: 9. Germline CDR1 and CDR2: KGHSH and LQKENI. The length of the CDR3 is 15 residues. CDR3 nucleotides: TGTGCCAGCTCTCTCTCCCGGGACAGGGTAGAGACCCAGTACTTC. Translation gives CASSLSRDRVETQYF.

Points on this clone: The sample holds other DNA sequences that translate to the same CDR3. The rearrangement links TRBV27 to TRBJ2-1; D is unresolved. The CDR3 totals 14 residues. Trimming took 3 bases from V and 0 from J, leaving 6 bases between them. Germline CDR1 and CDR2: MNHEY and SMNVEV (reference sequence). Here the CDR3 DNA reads TGTGCCAGCAGTTTCTTAAGCTCCTACAATGAGCAGTTCTTC. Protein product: CASSFLSSYNEQFF.

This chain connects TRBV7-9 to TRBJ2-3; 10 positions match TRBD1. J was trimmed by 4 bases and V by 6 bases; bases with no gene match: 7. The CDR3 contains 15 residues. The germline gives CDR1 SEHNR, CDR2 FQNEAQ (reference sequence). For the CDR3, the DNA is TGTGCCAGCAGATCAACCGACAGGGGGCCAGATACGCAGTATTTT. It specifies CASRSTDRGPDTQYF.

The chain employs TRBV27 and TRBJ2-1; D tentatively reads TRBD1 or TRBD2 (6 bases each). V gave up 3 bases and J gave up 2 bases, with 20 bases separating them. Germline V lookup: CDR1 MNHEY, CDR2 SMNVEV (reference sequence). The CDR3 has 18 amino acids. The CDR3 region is CASSLNRAGPTAYNEQFF. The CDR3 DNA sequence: TGTGCCAGCAGTTTGAACAGGGCGGGGCCCACCGCCTACAATGAGCAGTTCTTC.

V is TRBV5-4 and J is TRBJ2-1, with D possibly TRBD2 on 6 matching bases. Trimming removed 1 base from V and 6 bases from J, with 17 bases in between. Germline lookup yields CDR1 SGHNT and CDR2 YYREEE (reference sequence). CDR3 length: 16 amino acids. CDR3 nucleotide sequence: TGTGCCAGCAGCTTGCCTCGGGGGAAAGAGACCAATGAGCAGTTCTTC. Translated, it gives CASSLPRGKETNEQFF.

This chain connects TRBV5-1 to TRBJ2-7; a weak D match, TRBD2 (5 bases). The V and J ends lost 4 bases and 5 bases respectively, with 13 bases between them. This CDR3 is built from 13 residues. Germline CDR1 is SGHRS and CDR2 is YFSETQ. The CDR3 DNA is TGCGCCAGCAGCCGTGGACTGGGCGACGAGCAGTACTTC. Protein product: CASSRGLGDEQYF.

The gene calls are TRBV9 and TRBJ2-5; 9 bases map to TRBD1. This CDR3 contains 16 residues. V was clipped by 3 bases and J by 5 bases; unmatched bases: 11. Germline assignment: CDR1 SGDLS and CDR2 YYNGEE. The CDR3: CASSARDRQGGETQYF. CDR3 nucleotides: TGTGCCAGCAGCGCCCGCGACCGACAGGGGGGGGAGACCCAGTACTTC. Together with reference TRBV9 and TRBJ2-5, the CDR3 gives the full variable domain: DSGVTQTPKHLITATGQRVTLRCSPRSGDLSVYWYQQSLDQGLQFLIQYYNGEERAKGNILERFSAQQFPDLHSELNLSSLELGDSALYFCASSARDRQGGETQYFGPGTRLLVL.

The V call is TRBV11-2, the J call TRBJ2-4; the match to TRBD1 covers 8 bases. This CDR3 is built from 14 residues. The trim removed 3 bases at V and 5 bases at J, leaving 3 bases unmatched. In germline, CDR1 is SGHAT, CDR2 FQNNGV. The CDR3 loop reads CASSFQGAENIQYF. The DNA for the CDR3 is TGTGCCAGCAGCTTCCAGGGGGCTGAAAACATTCAGTACTTC.

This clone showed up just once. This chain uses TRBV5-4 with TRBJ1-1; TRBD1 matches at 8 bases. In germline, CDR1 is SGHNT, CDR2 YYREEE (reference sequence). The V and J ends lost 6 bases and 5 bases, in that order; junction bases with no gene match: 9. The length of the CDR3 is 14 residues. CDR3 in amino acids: CASKRQGTSTEAFF. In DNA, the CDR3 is TGTGCCAGCAAACGACAGGGGACGAGTACTGAAGCTTTCTTT.

In DNA form, the CDR3 reads TGTGCCAGTAGTATGACCGGGACAGTCAATCAGCCCCAGCATTTT. This gives the protein CASSMTGTVNQPQHF. This chain uses TRBV19 with TRBJ1-5; 7 bases align to TRBD1. V lost 3 bases and J lost 3; bases outside the gene matches: 5. Germline assignment: CDR1 LNHDA and CDR2 SQIVND (reference sequence). This CDR3 spans 15 amino acids.

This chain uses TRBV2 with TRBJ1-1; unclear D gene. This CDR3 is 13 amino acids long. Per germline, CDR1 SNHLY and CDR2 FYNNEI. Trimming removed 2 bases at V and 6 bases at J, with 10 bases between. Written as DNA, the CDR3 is TGTGCCAGCAGTGAAAGTGGGTATGCTGAAGCTTTCTTT. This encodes CASSESGYAEAFF.

The CDR3 nucleotides read TGCGCCAGCAGTCACCACAGGGGGACCGGCTCTGGAAACACCATATATTTT. Translating it yields CASSHHRGTGSGNTIYF. This chain uses TRBV23-1 with TRBJ1-3; 8 bases agree with TRBD1. TRBV23-1 qualifies as an ORF whose function is uncertain. The CDR3 has 17 amino acids. The junction had 7 bases not matched to a gene; V was cut back by 3 bases and J by 0 bases.

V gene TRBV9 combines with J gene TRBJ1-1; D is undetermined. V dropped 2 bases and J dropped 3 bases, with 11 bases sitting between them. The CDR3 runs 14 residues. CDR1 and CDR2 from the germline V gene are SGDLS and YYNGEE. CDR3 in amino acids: CASSVIRADTEAFF. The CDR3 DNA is TGTGCCAGCAGCGTGATAAGGGCGGACACTGAAGCTTTCTTT.

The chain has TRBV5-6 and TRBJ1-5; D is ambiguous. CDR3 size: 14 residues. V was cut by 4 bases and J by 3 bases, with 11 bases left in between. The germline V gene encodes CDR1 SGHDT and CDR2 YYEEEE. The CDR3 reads CASSRQRNNQPQHF. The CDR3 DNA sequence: TGTGCCAGCAGCCGTCAGCGCAACAATCAGCCCCAGCATTTT.

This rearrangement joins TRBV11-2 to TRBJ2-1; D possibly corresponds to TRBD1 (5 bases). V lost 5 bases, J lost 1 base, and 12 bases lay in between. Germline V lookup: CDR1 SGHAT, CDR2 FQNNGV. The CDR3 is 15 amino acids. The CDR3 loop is CASSPRTPSYNEQFF. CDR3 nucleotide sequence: TGTGCCAGCAGCCCACGGACACCTTCCTACAATGAGCAGTTCTTC.

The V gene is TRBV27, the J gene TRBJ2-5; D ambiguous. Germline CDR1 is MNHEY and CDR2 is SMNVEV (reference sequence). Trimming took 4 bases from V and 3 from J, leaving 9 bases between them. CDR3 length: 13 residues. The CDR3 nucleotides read TGTGCCAGCAGTTCGCCCATAGAAGAGACCCAGTACTTC. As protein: CASSSPIEETQYF.

DNA of the CDR3: TGTGCCATCATGCGGGCCGGAGGGTCTACCGGGGAGCTGTTTTTT. Translating gives CAIMRAGGSTGELFF. This chain joins TRBV10-3 and TRBJ2-2; the D gene is possibly TRBD2 (6 bases). The CDR3 length is 15 residues. The germline V gene encodes CDR1 ENHRY and CDR2 SYGVKD. The V and J ends lost 7 bases and 5 bases respectively, with 17 bases between them.

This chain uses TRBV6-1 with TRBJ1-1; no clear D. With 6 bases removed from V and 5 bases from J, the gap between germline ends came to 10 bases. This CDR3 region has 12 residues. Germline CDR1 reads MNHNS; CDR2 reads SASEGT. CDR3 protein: CASSQLGTEAFF. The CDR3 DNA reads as TGTGCCAGCAGCCAACTCGGAACTGAAGCTTTCTTT.

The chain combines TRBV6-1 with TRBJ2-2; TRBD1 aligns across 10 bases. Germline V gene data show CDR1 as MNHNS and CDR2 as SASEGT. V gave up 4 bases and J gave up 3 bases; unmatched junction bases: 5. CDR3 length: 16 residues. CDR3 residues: CASSVTTGGDTGELFF. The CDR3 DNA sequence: TGTGCCAGCAGTGTCACGACAGGGGGCGACACCGGGGAGCTGTTTTTT.

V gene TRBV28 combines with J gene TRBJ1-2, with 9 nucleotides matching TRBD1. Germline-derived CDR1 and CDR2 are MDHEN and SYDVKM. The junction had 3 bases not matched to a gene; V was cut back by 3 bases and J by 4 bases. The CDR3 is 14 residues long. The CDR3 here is CASSFGQGTYGYTF. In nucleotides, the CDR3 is TGTGCCAGCAGTTTTGGACAGGGGACCTATGGCTACACCTTC.

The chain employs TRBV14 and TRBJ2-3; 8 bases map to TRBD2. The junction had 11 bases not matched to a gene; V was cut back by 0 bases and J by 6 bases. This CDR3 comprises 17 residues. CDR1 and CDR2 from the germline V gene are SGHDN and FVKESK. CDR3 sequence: CASSQEYSKRESDTQYF. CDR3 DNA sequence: TGTGCCAGCAGCCAAGAATACTCTAAGCGGGAGTCGGATACGCAGTATTTT. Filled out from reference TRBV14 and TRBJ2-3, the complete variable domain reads EAGVTQFPSHSVIEKGQTVTLRCDPISGHDNLYWYRRVMGKEIKFLLHFVKESKQDESGMPNNRFLAERTGGTYSTLKVQPAELEDSGVYFCASSQEYSKRESDTQYFGPGTRLTVL.

The CDR3 region is CASSLGGVAKNIQYF. In nucleotides, the CDR3 is TGTGCCAGCAGCTTGGGAGGGGTAGCCAAAAACATTCAGTACTTC. This rearrangement joins TRBV5-8 to TRBJ2-4; TRBD1 or TRBD2 may be the D gene (5 bases each). The CDR3 covers 15 residues. The V and J ends lost 0 bases and 0 bases respectively, with 7 bases between them. The germline gives CDR1 SGHTS, CDR2 YDEGEE.

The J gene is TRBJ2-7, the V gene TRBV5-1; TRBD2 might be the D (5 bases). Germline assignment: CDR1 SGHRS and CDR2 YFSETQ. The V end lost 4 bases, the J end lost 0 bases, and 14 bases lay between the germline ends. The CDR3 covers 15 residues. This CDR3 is CASSQRTDFSYEQYF. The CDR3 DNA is TGCGCCAGCAGCCAAAGGACGGACTTCTCCTACGAGCAGTACTTC.

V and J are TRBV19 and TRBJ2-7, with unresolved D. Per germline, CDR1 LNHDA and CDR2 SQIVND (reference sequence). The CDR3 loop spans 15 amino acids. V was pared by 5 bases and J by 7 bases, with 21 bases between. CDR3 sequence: CASSVTGSPGGEQYF. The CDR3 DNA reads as TGTGCCAGTAGTGTGACCGGCAGCCCAGGTGGGGAGCAGTACTTC. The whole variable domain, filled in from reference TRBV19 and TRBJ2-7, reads DGGITQSPKYLFRKEGQNVTLSCEQNLNHDAMYWYRQDPGQGLRLIYYSQIVNDFQKGDIAEGYSVSREKKESFPLTVTSAQKNPTAFYLCASSVTGSPGGEQYFGPGTRLTVT.

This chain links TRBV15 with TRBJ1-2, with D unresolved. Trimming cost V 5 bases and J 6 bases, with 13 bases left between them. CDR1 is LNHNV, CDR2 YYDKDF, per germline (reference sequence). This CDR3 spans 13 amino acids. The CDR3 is CATSWPGRDGYTF. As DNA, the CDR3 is TGTGCCACCAGCTGGCCGGGTCGGGATGGCTACACCTTC.